Listed here are 30 T cell receptor beta chains from one sample, sequenced in a study of T cell responses to AZD1222 COVID-19 vaccine. Method: immunoSEQ multiplex PCR; TCRdb's copy keeps in-frame clones and lacks some. The data hold roughly 93,000 clones, with approximately 90% observed a single time. The sample in question was peripheral blood, obtained 28 days after the second AZD1222 dose. The receptors shown here come from an adult who received the AZD1222 COVID-19 vaccine.

This clone came up a few times. The chain carries TRBV28 and TRBJ2-7; D could derive from TRBD1 or TRBD2 (6 bases each). Trimming pared 8 bases from V and 0 bases from J, leaving 8 bases between. CDR1 is MDHEN and CDR2 is SYDVKM in the germline V gene. The CDR3 is 12 amino acids. The CDR3 loop reads CASEGGSYEQYF. DNA of the CDR3: TGTGCCAGCGAGGGGGGCTCCTACGAGCAGTACTTC.

The V gene is TRBV9, the J gene TRBJ2-2, with 8 bases matching TRBD2. With 4 bases clipped from V and 7 bases from J, the junction kept 6 bases outside the gene matches. The CDR3 contains 14 residues. Per germline, CDR1 SGDLS and CDR2 YYNGEE. The CDR3 region is CASSPRGANGELFF. The CDR3 bases are TGTGCCAGCAGCCCGCGGGGGGCCAACGGGGAGCTGTTTTTT.

The V call is TRBV15, the J call TRBJ1-5; 8 nucleotides agree with TRBD1. J gave up 4 bases and V 0 bases, and 2 bases lay outside the gene matches. This CDR3 is built from 15 residues. CDR1 is LNHNV, CDR2 YYDKDF, per germline (reference sequence). The CDR3 region is CATSRDRQGNQPQHF. CDR3 in DNA: TGTGCCACCAGCAGAGATCGACAGGGGAATCAGCCCCAGCATTTT.

The chain recombines TRBV29-1 with TRBJ2-2; D is uncertain. The CDR3 extends over 13 amino acids. V was trimmed by 4 bases and J by 3 bases, leaving 9 bases between them. The germline CDR1 and CDR2 sequences are SQVTM and ANQGSEA. CDR3 DNA: TGCAGCGTTGTCGCCGCGGACACCGGGGAGCTGTTTTTT. It codes for CSVVAADTGELFF.

The V gene is TRBV10-3, the J gene TRBJ1-2; 10 bases align to TRBD1. Germline V gene lookup returns CDR1 ENHRY and CDR2 SYGVKD. The CDR3 loop spans 13 amino acids. V was clipped by 11 bases and J by 0 bases; unmatched bases: 3. CDR3 residues: CAAGQGANYGYTF. Written as DNA, the CDR3 is TGTGCCGCAGGACAGGGGGCTAACTATGGCTACACCTTC.

This sequence joins TRBV10-3 and TRBJ1-2; tentative D call: TRBD1 (5 bases). Trimming took off 3 bases at V and 4 bases at J, with 15 bases between the two ends. The CDR3 is made up of 15 amino acids. Germline V gives CDR1 ENHRY, CDR2 SYGVKD. The CDR3 protein is CAISDGTSTGYGYTF. CDR3 in DNA: TGTGCCATCAGTGACGGGACGTCAACGGGCTATGGCTACACCTTC.

The chain combines TRBV20-1 with TRBJ1-2; tentative D call: TRBD1 (5 bases). There are 11 residues in the CDR3. CDR1 is DFQATT, CDR2 SNEGSKA, per germline (reference sequence). Trimming took 3 bases from V and 7 from J, leaving 9 bases between them. CDR3 coding DNA: TGCAGTGCTAGTTCAGGGTTTGGCTACACCTTC. This translates into CSASSGFGYTF.

This clone occurred once. The genes are TRBV4-1 and TRBJ2-2; 10 bases fit TRBD1. V was clipped by 6 bases and J by 6 bases; unmatched bases: 7. Germline V gene sequence: CDR1 MGHRA, CDR2 YSYEKL. The CDR3 is 15 amino acids. The CDR3 DNA sequence: TGCGCCAGCAGTCTTTCGGGGACAGGGGCCGGGGAGCTGTTTTTT. It encodes CASSLSGTGAGELFF.

The V call is TRBV6-5, the J call TRBJ2-5; 14 nucleotides align to TRBD2. The germline V gene encodes CDR1 MNHEY and CDR2 SVGAGI. V gave up 9 bases and J gave up 5 bases; unmatched junction bases: 2. This CDR3 is built from 13 residues. The CDR3 is CASRTSGGETQYF. Written as DNA, the CDR3 is TGTGCCAGTCGGACTAGCGGGGGGGAGACCCAGTACTTC.

This chain uses TRBV4-2 with TRBJ2-6; the D call may be TRBD1 or TRBD2 (6 bases each). Germline V gene lookup returns CDR1 LGHNA and CDR2 YNFKEQ. The CDR3 is 16 amino acids. The V gene lost 1 base and the J gene lost 4 bases, with 11 bases spanning the gap. DNA of the CDR3: TGTGCCAGCAGCCAAGTTGGGGGGCCCGGGGCCAACGTCCTGACTTTC. Residues: CASSQVGGPGANVLTF.

The chain carries TRBV18 and TRBJ1-4; unclear D gene. Trimming took off 1 base at V and 2 bases at J, with 8 bases between the two ends. Germline loops: CDR1 KGHSH, CDR2 LQKENI. The length of the CDR3 is 15 residues. CDR3 DNA sequence: TGTGCCAGCTCACCACGGGAAGGGACTAATGAAAAACTGTTTTTT. Its protein is CASSPREGTNEKLFF.

The gene calls are TRBV7-3 and TRBJ2-3; D is unresolved. The CDR3 is 15 amino acids. Trimming left V 5 bases short and J 1 base short, with 13 bases between. Germline V lookup: CDR1 SGHTA, CDR2 FQGTGA. In DNA form, the CDR3 reads TGTGCCAGCAGCCCAACCCTTCACGGCACAGATACGCAGTATTTT. This encodes CASSPTLHGTDTQYF.

This chain links TRBV5-1 with TRBJ2-2; D ambiguous. The CDR3 loop spans 15 amino acids. The germline CDR1 and CDR2 sequences are SGHRS and YFSETQ. Between the trimmed V and J ends, which lost 6 bases and 2 bases, there was a span of 14 bases. The CDR3 reads CASNPGIRNTGELFF. CDR3 nucleotides: TGCGCCAGCAACCCTGGCATCCGTAACACCGGGGAGCTGTTTTTT.

The CDR3 DNA is TGTGCCAGCAGCTTATCCAGGGGAAATGAAAAACTGTTTTTT. The encoded protein is CASSLSRGNEKLFF. The chain employs TRBV7-2 and TRBJ1-4; D may be TRBD1 (6 bases). Germline assignment: CDR1 SGHTA and CDR2 FQGNSA. V was cut by 2 bases and J by 5 bases, with 9 bases left in between. The CDR3 contains 14 residues.

V gene TRBV4-1 combines with J gene TRBJ2-4; D is ambiguous. The CDR3 contains 14 residues. The germline V and J ends were trimmed by 0 bases and 5 bases, with 8 bases remaining between them. The germline V gene has CDR1 MGHRA and CDR2 YSYEKL. Written as DNA, the CDR3 is TGCGCCAGCAGCCAAGAAGGCGGACAAAACATTCAGTACTTC. It codes for CASSQEGGQNIQYF.

V and J are TRBV9 and TRBJ2-7; tentative D call: TRBD1 (7 bases). Germline V gene data show CDR1 as SGDLS and CDR2 as YYNGEE. Trimming left V 0 bases short and J 1 base short, with 14 bases between. This CDR3 is built from 16 residues. CDR3 loop: CASSVAQQGTSYEQYF. DNA for the CDR3: TGTGCCAGCAGCGTAGCACAACAGGGGACTTCCTACGAGCAGTACTTC. The full variable domain, its missing parts supplied by reference TRBV9 and TRBJ2-7, is DSGVTQTPKHLITATGQRVTLRCSPRSGDLSVYWYQQSLDQGLQFLIQYYNGEERAKGNILERFSAQQFPDLHSELNLSSLELGDSALYFCASSVAQQGTSYEQYFGPGTRLTVT.

The chain uses TRBV7-3 and TRBJ2-2; 9 bases match TRBD1. The germline V gene encodes CDR1 SGHTA and CDR2 FQGTGA. CDR3 size: 18 residues. V trimming: 5 bases; J trimming: 6 bases; junction bases outside the gene matches: 16. The CDR3 is CASSPLPLRDRVPGELFF. DNA of the CDR3: TGTGCCAGCAGCCCACTCCCACTGAGGGACAGGGTACCCGGGGAGCTGTTTTTT. Supplemented by reference TRBV7-3 and TRBJ2-2, the full variable domain reads GAGVSQTPSNKVTEKGKYVELRCDPISGHTALYWYRQSLGQGPEFLIYFQGTGAADDSGLPNDRFFAVRPEGSVSTLKIQRTERGDSAVYLCASSPLPLRDRVPGELFFGEGSRLTVL.

The chain is built from TRBV6-2 or TRBV6-3 and TRBJ2-2, with 10 bases fitting TRBD1. The CDR3 runs to 17 residues. Germline CDR1 reads MNHEY; CDR2 reads SVGEGT. After removal of 5 bases from V and 5 bases from J, the junction contained 11 bases not matched to a gene. The CDR3 reads CASSDPGRDRGTGELFF. The CDR3 nucleotides are TGTGCCAGCAGTGACCCCGGCCGGGACAGGGGTACCGGGGAGCTGTTTTTT.

This clone has just a few counts. The chain links TRBV7-9 to TRBJ2-2, with 7 bases matching TRBD1. V lost 8 bases, J lost 3 bases, and 9 bases stayed unmatched. CDR3 size: 15 residues. Germline V CDR1 and CDR2: SEHNR, FQNEAQ (reference sequence). The CDR3 region is CASRDSVYHTGELFF. The CDR3 nucleotides are TGTGCCAGCCGGGACAGCGTTTATCACACCGGGGAGCTGTTTTTT.

This clone came up a few times. The rearrangement joins TRBV4-1 to TRBJ1-1; D gene uncertain. The V end was cut by 2 bases, the J end by 1 base, with 11 bases between. This CDR3 has 15 residues. Germline-derived CDR1 and CDR2 are MGHRA and YSYEKL. This CDR3 reads CASSQPSRENTEAFF. CDR3 coding DNA: TGCGCCAGCAGCCAACCCTCTCGGGAGAACACTGAAGCTTTCTTT.

The J gene is TRBJ1-5, the V gene TRBV24-1; D uncertain. Germline values: CDR1 KGHDR, CDR2 SFDVKD. V was pared by 5 bases and J by 0 bases, with 1 base between. CDR3 length: 12 amino acids. In nucleotides, the CDR3 is TGTGCCACCAGTGCTAGCAATCAGCCCCAGCATTTT. Translating gives CATSASNQPQHF.

The chain has TRBV30 and TRBJ1-2; 11 bases are a match to TRBD1. From germline, CDR1 is GTSNPN and CDR2 SVGIG (reference sequence). The V and J ends lost 5 bases and 4 bases, in that order; junction bases with no gene match: 9. The CDR3 is 15 residues long. CDR3 nucleotide sequence: TGTGCCTGGGAGACCGGGACAGGGGGATTCTATGGCTACACCTTC. Encoded protein: CAWETGTGGFYGYTF.

The chain uses TRBV25-1 and TRBJ2-1, with 9 bases identical to TRBD2. Losses at the gene ends were 3 bases for V and 7 bases for J; bases not matched to a gene: 13. From germline, CDR1 is MGHDK and CDR2 SYGVNS. The CDR3 has 17 residues. The CDR3 sequence: CASSDKSGTSNMNEQFF. CDR3 bases: TGTGCCAGCAGTGATAAGTCAGGGACTAGCAATATGAATGAGCAGTTCTTC.

This sequence joins TRBV11-3 and TRBJ2-2, with D possibly matching TRBD1 (6 bases). Trimming shortened V by 5 bases and J by 4 bases, and 11 bases separated the two germline ends. This CDR3 comprises 14 residues. Per germline, CDR1 SGHNT and CDR2 YENEEA. CDR3 sequence reads: CASSPDRSTGELFF. In DNA form, the CDR3 reads TGTGCCAGCAGCCCTGACAGGAGCACCGGGGAGCTGTTTTTT.

The rearrangement joins TRBV19 to TRBJ1-1, with a tentative D call TRBD1 (6 bases). Trimming shortened V by 7 bases and J by 3 bases, and 24 bases separated the two germline ends. The germline V gene encodes CDR1 LNHDA and CDR2 SQIVND (reference sequence). The CDR3 consists of 17 residues. The DNA for the CDR3 is TGTGCCAGTACCATGGGGGGCAGGGTGGTAGACTACACTGAAGCTTTCTTT. Protein sequence: CASTMGGRVVDYTEAFF.

This clone has just a few counts. The rearrangement links TRBV6-1 to TRBJ2-5; 12 bases agree with TRBD2. CDR1 and CDR2 from the germline V gene are MNHNS and SASEGT. This CDR3 contains 15 residues. J lost 2 bases, V lost 2 bases, and 0 bases had no gene match. The CDR3 reads CASSELAGGQETQYF. As DNA, the CDR3 is TGTGCCAGCAGTGAACTAGCGGGGGGGCAAGAGACCCAGTACTTC.

The V gene is TRBV12-5, the J gene TRBJ2-5, with 11 positions matching TRBD2. Germline V gives CDR1 LGHNT, CDR2 FRNRAP. Trimming removed 2 bases from V and 0 bases from J; junction bases left unmatched: 14. The length of the CDR3 is 20 residues. The chain's CDR3 is CASGLTALAGAPKYQETQYF. For the CDR3, the DNA is TGTGCTAGTGGTTTGACGGCACTAGCGGGGGCCCCGAAGTACCAAGAGACCCAGTACTTC.

This chain links TRBV9 with TRBJ2-3; D is possibly TRBD1 (5 bases). CDR3 length equals 15 residues. The germline CDR1 and CDR2 sequences are SGDLS and YYNGEE. The V end lost 0 bases, the J end lost 2 bases, and 10 bases lay between the germline ends. CDR3 sequence reads: CASSVEGAVTDTQYF. The DNA of the CDR3 is TGTGCCAGCAGCGTAGAAGGGGCCGTCACAGATACGCAGTATTTT.

This chain connects TRBV7-9 to TRBJ2-7; unclear D gene. The CDR3 consists of 14 residues. Germline V gene lookup returns CDR1 SEHNR and CDR2 FQNEAQ (reference sequence). V was clipped by 5 bases and J by 1 base, with 12 bases between them. In DNA, the CDR3 is TGTGCCAGCAGCCCCGAAGGGAATTCCTACGAGCAGTACTTC. This translates into CASSPEGNSYEQYF.

V gene TRBV28 combines with J gene TRBJ1-4, with D perhaps TRBD1 (6 bases). The CDR3 has 13 amino acids. Germline lookup yields CDR1 MDHEN and CDR2 SYDVKM. With 1 base removed from V and 12 bases from J, the gap between germline ends came to 12 bases. CDR3 in DNA: TGTGCCAGCAGTTTATTTTTGGGGGGGCAACTGTTTTTT. Translated: CASSLFLGGQLFF. The variable domain in full, completed from reference TRBV28 and TRBJ1-4, reads DVKVTQSSRYLVKRTGEKVFLECVQDMDHENMFWYRQDPGLGLRLIYFSYDVKMKEKGDIPEGYSVSREKKERFSLILESASTNQTSMYLCASSLFLGGQLFFGSGTQLSVL.